Listed below are T cell receptor beta chains from one sample, sequenced in a study of human T cells and chemical hapten exposure. TCRdb re-called the RACE reads through MiXCR, storing one row per CDR3 protein. This repertoire shows about 340,000 distinct CDR3 sequences, around 7% found once; its top ten account for approximately 8%. The input for sequencing was whole blood, taken in connection with sensitization to the hapten diphenylcyclopropenone (DPC). The receptors come from a woman between 18 and 29 years old with alopecia areata. Some clones in this sample may be carry-over from other donors' samples. CDR3s include the opening cysteine and the closing phenylalanine or tryptophan. A D gene is named only where the DNA matches it firmly. Rows give clone size only sometimes, using once, few, many, or a class for an expanded clone.

clone size	V gene	CDR3 length	D gene	J gene	CDR3 DNA	CDR3 protein
.	TRBV28	14	.	TRBJ2-3	TGTGCCAGCACCCGAGAGTGGTCCACAGATACGCAGTATTTT	CASTREWSTDTQYF
few	TRBV3-1	16	TRBD1	TRBJ1-6	TGTGCCAGCAGCCAAGGCTTGGCAGGGGGCTTGTCACCCCTCCACTTT	CASSQGLAGGLSPLHF
few	TRBV12-3/TRBV12-4	15	.	TRBJ1-1	TGTGCCAGCAGTGAAAAGAGTGATGGGGGCACTGAAGCTTTCTTT	CASSEKSDGGTEAFF
.	TRBV6-2/TRBV6-3	16	.	TRBJ2-6	TGTGCCAGCAGTTACTCGATCCACTCTGGGGCCAACGTCCTGACTTTC	CASSYSIHSGANVLTF
.	TRBV6-2/TRBV6-3	14	.	TRBJ1-6	TGTGCCGTCAGGCTGAGCTCCTATAATTCACCCCTCCACTTT	CAVRLSSYNSPLHF
.	TRBV4-2	19	.	TRBJ1-4	TGTGCCAGCAGCCAAGCCCGAAGGGGGGGCGGGCTGACTAATGAAAAACTGTTTTTT	CASSQARRGGGLTNEKLFF
.	TRBV28	16	.	TRBJ2-3	TGTGCCAGCAGTTCCCCACATGATACTAGCACAGATACGCAGTATTTT	CASSSPHDTSTDTQYF
many	TRBV20-1	16	TRBD2	TRBJ2-3	TGCAGTGCTAGCCATCTAGCGGGGACCTTTGGATCTAGGCAGTATTTT	CSASHLAGTFGSRQYF
many	TRBV7-8	18	.	TRBJ1-2	TGTGCCAGCAGCTTACTGATCGCCGGTCGAATCGGGAACTATGGCTACACCTTC	CASSLLIAGRIGNYGYTF
few	TRBV7-9	18	TRBD1	TRBJ1-3	TGTGCCAGCAGCATATACCGGGACAGACTCCTCTCTGGAAACACCATATATTTT	CASSIYRDRLLSGNTIYF
many	TRBV5-1	17	.	TRBJ2-6	TGCGCCAGCAGCTTGGCCAGGCCGAGCTCTGGGGCCAACGTCCTGACTTTC	CASSLARPSSGANVLTF
.	TRBV5-1	14	TRBD2	TRBJ2-7	TGCGCCAGCAGCTTGAAAGCGGGGGCAGGGGAGCAGTACTTC	CASSLKAGAGEQYF
few	TRBV25-1	15	TRBD1	TRBJ1-6	TGTGCCAGCAGTGAGGCGGGGACAGTAAATTCACCCCTCCACTTT	CASSEAGTVNSPLHF
many	TRBV6-5	14	TRBD1	TRBJ2-7	TGTGCCAGCGGGACAGGGGGCGGAAATAGCGAGCAGTACTTC	CASGTGGGNSEQYF
many	TRBV9	16	.	TRBJ1-3	TGTGCCAGCAGCGCACTAAAAACTCCTACGGGAAACACCATATATTTT	CASSALKTPTGNTIYF
many	TRBV3-1	14	TRBD1	TRBJ1-1	TGTGCCAGCAGCGGGAGACAGGGTCGCGCTGAAGCTTTCTTT	CASSGRQGRAEAFF
.	TRBV18	15	.	TRBJ1-3	TGTGCCAGCTCACCAGAAACAGCCTCTGGAAACACCATATATTTT	CASSPETASGNTIYF
many	TRBV4-3	15	TRBD1	TRBJ2-2	TGCGCCAGCAGCCTAGGGACAGATTACACCGGGGAGCTGTTTTTT	CASSLGTDYTGELFF
many	TRBV10-3	13	.	TRBJ2-1	TGTGCCATCTCTAAGTCACCAGACAATGAGCAGTTCTTC	CAISKSPDNEQFF
many	TRBV27	14	.	TRBJ2-2	TGTGCCAGCAGTTCAAGACAGGGAGGGGGGGAGCTGTTTTTT	CASSSRQGGGELFF
many	TRBV20-1	14	.	TRBJ1-1	TGCAGTGCTAGAAACCCAGGGATGAACACTGAAGCTTTCTTT	CSARNPGMNTEAFF
many	TRBV7-2	15	.	TRBJ1-1	TGTGCCAGCAGCTTAGTTGATTTCACGGGCTCTGAAGCTTTCTTT	CASSLVDFTGSEAFF
.	TRBV20-1	15	.	TRBJ1-5	TGCAGTGCTTCTTTACCTGCGGGGGGGAATCAGCCCCAGCATTTT	CSASLPAGGNQPQHF
.	TRBV7-2	14	.	TRBJ1-5	TGTGCCAGCAGCTTGCAACCCTTTGATCAGCCCCAGCATTTT	CASSLQPFDQPQHF
.	TRBV20-1	14	.	TRBJ2-2	TGCAGTGCTAGAGATCCGAAGAACACCGGGGAGCTGTTTTTT	CSARDPKNTGELFF
many	TRBV10-3	14	TRBD2	TRBJ2-7	TGTGCCATCAAACCCGGGACTAGCACCTACGAGCAGTACTTC	CAIKPGTSTYEQYF
many	TRBV18	18	TRBD2	TRBJ2-1	TGTGCCAGCTCCCCTCGGACTAGCGGGGGGCCCTCCTACAATGAGCAGTTCTTC	CASSPRTSGGPSYNEQFF
.	TRBV29-1	13	TRBD1	TRBJ2-1	TGCAGCGTTGGGCCAAGGGGGCCAAATGAGCAGTTCTTC	CSVGPRGPNEQFF
.	TRBV9	16	.	TRBJ2-3	TGTGCCAGCAGCCTGGAGGGGTTCGCCCAGTTGAGTACGCAGTATTTT	CASSLEGFAQLSTQYF
.	TRBV6-1	14	.	TRBJ2-1	TGTGCCAGCAGTGAAGGGACGGCCTACAATGAGCAGTTCTTC	CASSEGTAYNEQFF
few	TRBV6-2/TRBV6-3	14	.	TRBJ2-2	TGTGCCAGCAGGGTACAGGGAAACTCCGGGGAGCTGTCTTTT	CASRVQGNSGELSF
few	TRBV5-6	17	.	TRBJ1-3	TGTGCCAGCAGCCCAATTCGACAGGCGAGCTCTGGAAACACCATATATTTT	CASSPIRQASSGNTIYF
.	TRBV5-1	15	.	TRBJ2-5	TGCGCCAGCAGCTTCGGCCAGATGATTCAAGAGACCCAGTACTTC	CASSFGQMIQETQYF
.	TRBV2	11	.	TRBJ1-4	TGTGCCTCCGGGGGGGATGAAAAACTGTTTTTT	CASGGDEKLFF
many	TRBV28	15	TRBD1	TRBJ2-7	TGTGCCAGCAGTGCACAGGGGGCCGGCACCTACGAGCAGTACTTC	CASSAQGAGTYEQYF
few	TRBV6-5	15	.	TRBJ2-3	TGTGCCAGCAGTTATGGGATAGCCTACACAGATACGCAGTATTTT	CASSYGIAYTDTQYF
.	TRBV27	12	.	TRBJ2-7	TGTGCCACACAGGGAAACTCCTACGAGCAGTACTTC	CATQGNSYEQYF
few	TRBV18	15	.	TRBJ2-5	TGTGCCAGCTCACCAGGGCAGGGCGGACAAGAGACCCAGTACTTC	CASSPGQGGQETQYF
.	TRBV13	16	.	TRBJ1-5	TGTGCCAGCAGCTTAGATCGGGGCTTAGGGAATCAGCCCCAGCATTTT	CASSLDRGLGNQPQHF
many	TRBV5-4	13	.	TRBJ1-2	TGTGCCAGCAGCTTGAAGGCAGGGGAAGGCTACACCTTC	CASSLKAGEGYTF
many	TRBV20-1	13	TRBD2	TRBJ2-1	TGCAGTGCTAGGAGCGGGGGGGCGGATGAGCAGTTCTTC	CSARSGGADEQFF
.	TRBV27	14	.	TRBJ2-3	TGTGCCAGCAGGCGACAGTTCCTCACAGATACGCAGTATTTT	CASRRQFLTDTQYF
.	TRBV27	13	.	TRBJ1-2	TGTGCCAGCAGTTTATACAGGAACTATGGCTACACCTTC	CASSLYRNYGYTF
.	TRBV2	15	.	TRBJ2-2	TGTGCCAGCAGTGAAATGAGGACAGTCACCGGGGAGCTGTTTTTT	CASSEMRTVTGELFF
few	TRBV5-1	14	TRBD1	TRBJ2-7	TGCGCCAGCAGCCTTCTGGGACAGGTAAACGAGCAGTACTTC	CASSLLGQVNEQYF
few	TRBV15	14	TRBD1	TRBJ1-4	TGTGCCACCAGCTCGTACAGGGGCTTTGGAAAACTGTTTTTT	CATSSYRGFGKLFF
few	TRBV27	14	.	TRBJ1-5	TGTGCCAGCAGTTTATTATCGGGATGGCAGCCCCAGCATTTT	CASSLLSGWQPQHF
few	TRBV6-6	12	.	TRBJ2-3	TGTGCCAGCACCCACCAGGGGGGTCCGCAGTATTTT	CASTHQGGPQYF
few	TRBV12-3/TRBV12-4	14	.	TRBJ1-6	TGTGCCAGCAGTACGGGACACAAGAATTCACCCCTCCACTTT	CASSTGHKNSPLHF
many	TRBV27	14	.	TRBJ2-3	TGTGCCAGCAGTTTAACAACAGGGAGGCATACGCAGTATTTT	CASSLTTGRHTQYF
few	TRBV29-1	13	TRBD1	TRBJ1-2	TGCAGCGTTGAAAGGGGGCCGGTCTATGGCTACACCTTC	CSVERGPVYGYTF
.	TRBV10-3	15	TRBD1	TRBJ1-5	TGTGCCGCCCAGGGGGCATGGGGTAGCAATCAGCCCCAGCATTTT	CAAQGAWGSNQPQHF
many	TRBV6-2/TRBV6-3	11	.	TRBJ1-2	TGTGCCAGCAGTTACCCCGGTGGCTACACCTTC	CASSYPGGYTF